These 9 T cell receptor beta chains were sequenced from one sample in a study of T cells in localized non-small cell lung cancer. The protocol was immunoSEQ multiplex PCR, while the TCRdb copy is restricted to in-frame clones and leaves out a portion. The table lists about 78,000 clones, just under 85% of them singletons. The source material was peripheral blood, sampled before any cancer treatment. These receptors came from a man between 40 and 75 years old with stage I lung adenocarcinoma.

The rearrangement joins TRBV5-1 to TRBJ2-1; 9 bases map to TRBD2. The CDR3 has 17 residues. Germline CDR1 is SGHRS and CDR2 is YFSETQ. V shed 0 bases and J 3 bases; nucleotides not matched to a gene: 7. The CDR3 is CASSLVGSGRVYNEQFF. The DNA for the CDR3 is TGCGCCAGCAGCTTGGTCGGTAGCGGGAGAGTCTACAATGAGCAGTTCTTC.

This chain links TRBV19 with TRBJ2-3, with TRBD2 matching 9 bases. Germline loops: CDR1 LNHDA, CDR2 SQIVND (reference sequence). This CDR3 has 16 amino acids. Germline trimming cut 2 bases from V and 2 bases from J; bases unmatched to any gene: 5. CDR3 nucleotides: TGTGCCAGTAGTATACAGACTAGCGGTCTCACAGATACGCAGTATTTT. This sequence encodes CASSIQTSGLTDTQYF.

This clone came up once. The V call is TRBV10-3, the J call TRBJ1-1; no definite D call. CDR3 length: 11 amino acids. Trimming shortened V by 6 bases and J by 2 bases, and 4 bases separated the two germline ends. Germline loops: CDR1 ENHRY, CDR2 SYGVKD. In DNA, the CDR3 is TGTGCCATCAGGGACAACACTGAAGCTTTCTTT. Translated, it gives CAIRDNTEAFF.

This clone appeared a single time. V is TRBV15 and J is TRBJ2-7; 10 positions match TRBD2. V was clipped by 1 base and J by 6 bases; unmatched bases: 6. There are 15 residues in the CDR3. From germline, CDR1 is LNHNV and CDR2 YYDKDF (reference sequence). The CDR3 DNA sequence: TGTGCCACCAGCAGAGGGGAACTAGCGGGACGCGAGCAGTACTTC. The encoded protein is CATSRGELAGREQYF. Complete variable domain (other parts from reference TRBV15 and TRBJ2-7): DAMVIQNPRYQVTQFGKPVTLSCSQTLNHNVMYWYQQKSSQAPKLLFHYYDKDFNNEADTPDNFQSRRPNTSFCFLDIRSPGLGDTAMYLCATSRGELAGREQYFGPGTRLTVT.

This chain links TRBV28 with TRBJ1-4; D is unclear. The CDR3 runs to 14 residues. Germline CDR1 reads MDHEN; CDR2 reads SYDVKM. V was clipped by 8 bases and J by 0 bases, with 10 bases between them. CDR3 region: CASRTLSTNEKLFF. The CDR3 DNA reads as TGTGCCAGCCGGACCCTGTCAACTAATGAAAAACTGTTTTTT.

This chain uses TRBV6-5 with TRBJ2-7; no firm D call. Looked up from germline, CDR1 is MNHEY and CDR2 is SVGAGI. V was trimmed by 8 bases and J by 3 bases, leaving 11 bases between them. This CDR3 is 12 amino acids long. This chain's CDR3 is CASGQNLYEQYF. In DNA form, the CDR3 reads TGTGCCAGCGGGCAAAACCTCTACGAGCAGTACTTC.

The rearrangement links TRBV9 to TRBJ1-2, with D possibly TRBD1 on 5 matching bases. Trimming cost V 0 bases and J 8 bases, with 20 bases left between them. Germline V gene data show CDR1 as SGDLS and CDR2 as YYNGEE. The CDR3 consists of 16 residues. CDR3 sequence (DNA): TGTGCCAGCAGCGTAGAGCGTGTAGGGGCAGGGCCAGGCTACACCTTC. Its translation: CASSVERVGAGPGYTF.

The V call is TRBV11-2, the J call TRBJ2-7; D is unresolved. Germline lookup yields CDR1 SGHAT and CDR2 FQNNGV. V shed 5 bases and J shed 3 bases, with 17 bases lying between them. This CDR3 spans 15 amino acids. CDR3 nucleotide sequence: TGTGCCAGCAGCCAAGTGCGGCCTCCCCGCTACGAGCAGTACTTC. As protein: CASSQVRPPRYEQYF. Drawing the rest from reference TRBV11-2 and TRBJ2-7, the complete variable domain is EAGVAQSPRYKIIEKRQSVAFWCNPISGHATLYWYQQILGQGPKLLIQFQNNGVVDDSQLPKDRFSAERLKGVDSTLKIQPAKLEDSAVYLCASSQVRPPRYEQYFGPGTRLTVT.

The rearrangement joins TRBV29-1 to TRBJ1-4, with D unresolved. Trimming removed 0 bases from V and 4 bases from J, with 0 bases in between. CDR1 SQVTM and CDR2 ANQGSEA come from the germline V gene. This CDR3 is built from 11 residues. The CDR3 region has the DNA TGCAGCGTTGAAGATAATGAAAAACTGTTTTTT. It yields the protein CSVEDNEKLFF. Drawing the rest from reference TRBV29-1 and TRBJ1-4, the complete variable domain is SAVISQKPSRDICQRGTSLTIQCQVDSQVTMMFWYRQQPGQSLTLIATANQGSEATYESGFVIDKFPISRPNLTFSTLTVSNMSPEDSSIYLCSVEDNEKLFFGSGTQLSVL.